What follows are 24 T cell receptor beta chains derived from one specimen sequenced in a study of shared clonotypes between healthy human individuals. Some clones are missing from TCRdb's copy, which holds only in-frame ones; the method was immunoSEQ multiplex PCR. The table records 1.6 million or so clones, roughly 95% of them present only once. Sequencing was performed on naive CD4+ T cells sorted from blood. The subset was: CD45RA+ positively selected. These receptors were collected from a young man in good health.

The V and J genes are TRBV14 and TRBJ1-1; D remains unclear. V dropped 1 base and J dropped 4 bases, with 13 bases sitting between them. This CDR3 contains 15 residues. CDR1 SGHDN and CDR2 FVKESK come from the germline V gene. The CDR3 spells CASSQAPAGSTEAFF. The CDR3 nucleotides are TGTGCCAGCAGCCAAGCCCCTGCGGGGAGCACTGAAGCTTTCTTT.

This clone appeared a few times. V and J are TRBV5-1 and TRBJ1-1, with a tentative D call TRBD1 (6 bases). V was pared by 0 bases and J by 0 bases, with 9 bases between. Germline V gives CDR1 SGHRS, CDR2 YFSETQ. This CDR3 is built from 15 residues. The CDR3: CASSLEDRMNTEAFF. The CDR3 DNA sequence: TGCGCCAGCAGCTTGGAGGACAGAATGAACACTGAAGCTTTCTTT. The full variable domain, in which reference TRBV5-1 and TRBJ1-1 provide the parts outside the CDR3, is KAGVTQTPRYLIKTRGQQVTLSCSPISGHRSVSWYQQTPGQGLQFLFEYFSETQRNKGNFPGRFSGRQFSNSRSEMNVSTLELGDSALYLCASSLEDRMNTEAFFGQGTRLTVV.

This chain links TRBV9 with TRBJ2-3, with D perhaps matching TRBD1 (5 bases). Germline V CDR1 and CDR2: SGDLS, YYNGEE. The CDR3 is made up of 16 amino acids. The V end was cut by 4 bases, the J end by 0 bases, with 15 bases between. CDR3 bases: TGTGCCAGCAGCCCGTTGTGGGGCGGTAGCACAGATACGCAGTATTTT. Its translation is CASSPLWGGSTDTQYF.

The V call is TRBV6-4, the J call TRBJ1-5; D is unclear. Germline CDR1 and CDR2: MRHNA and SNTAGT. This CDR3 comprises 13 residues. V lost 6 bases and J 1 base, leaving 7 bases between the germline ends. The CDR3 DNA reads as TGTGCCAGCAGCGGGGAGAGCAATCAGCCCCAGCATTTT. It yields the protein CASSGESNQPQHF.

A single count supports this clone. V gene TRBV18 combines with J gene TRBJ2-4, with 8 nucleotides matching TRBD1. J lost 8 bases, V lost 4 bases, and 7 bases had no gene match. This CDR3 has 14 residues. Germline V gene sequence: CDR1 KGHSH, CDR2 LQKENI. The CDR3 nucleotides are TGTGCCAGCTCACACGGACAGGGTACACACATTCAGTACTTC. Its translation is CASSHGQGTHIQYF.

The chain employs TRBV5-5 and TRBJ2-7; TRBD1 is a possible D gene (5 bases). This CDR3 has 16 residues. Between the trimmed V and J ends, which lost 4 bases and 0 bases, there was a span of 17 bases. Germline assignment: CDR1 SGHKS and CDR2 YYEKEE (reference sequence). The CDR3 DNA sequence: TGTGCCAGCAGCGCTGGGGCCGCGCTCAGCTCCTACGAGCAGTACTTC. Translating it yields CASSAGAALSSYEQYF.

This clone was observed once. The chain employs TRBV27 and TRBJ1-2; D is undetermined. With 8 bases removed from V and 0 bases from J, the gap between germline ends came to 10 bases. In germline, CDR1 is MNHEY, CDR2 SMNVEV (reference sequence). The CDR3 loop spans 13 amino acids. The CDR3 sequence is CASRYGTNYGYTF. CDR3 bases: TGTGCCAGCCGTTACGGGACTAACTATGGCTACACCTTC.

This chain uses TRBV5-4 with TRBJ2-3; weak D call: TRBD2 (6 bases). Looked up from germline, CDR1 is SGHNT and CDR2 is YYREEE (reference sequence). V gave up 4 bases and J gave up 3 bases, with 12 bases separating them. The CDR3 length is 14 residues. For the CDR3, the DNA is TGTGCCAGCAGCCGACCCGGGGGTACAGATACGCAGTATTTT. Its protein is CASSRPGGTDTQYF.

The genes are TRBV18 and TRBJ2-7; 9 bases align to TRBD1. The V gene end was trimmed by 3 bases and the J gene end by 5 bases; junction bases not matched to a gene: 8. This CDR3 is built from 15 residues. Germline loops: CDR1 KGHSH, CDR2 LQKENI. As DNA, the CDR3 is TGTGCCAGCTCACCGGGACAGGGAGAGGGTAACGAGCAGTACTTC. Protein sequence: CASSPGQGEGNEQYF.

This rearrangement joins TRBV7-9 to TRBJ1-4; TRBD1 aligns across 8 bases. CDR1 and CDR2 (germline): SEHNR, FQNEAQ (reference sequence). The CDR3 loop spans 16 amino acids. V shed 5 bases, J shed 0 bases, and the junction held 5 bases outside the gene matches. The CDR3 loop is CASSRQGPATNEKLFF. The CDR3 region has the DNA TGTGCCAGCAGCAGACAGGGGCCGGCAACTAATGAAAAACTGTTTTTT.

The gene calls are TRBV29-1 and TRBJ1-1; D uncertain. The length of the CDR3 is 14 residues. The germline V gene has CDR1 SQVTM and CDR2 ANQGSEA. With 5 bases removed from V and 1 base from J, the gap between germline ends came to 14 bases. CDR3 loop: CSVQSRVSNTEAFF. The CDR3 DNA is TGCAGCGTTCAGTCTAGGGTTTCGAACACTGAAGCTTTCTTT. Using reference TRBV29-1 and TRBJ1-1 for the parts outside the CDR3, the full variable domain is SAVISQKPSRDICQRGTSLTIQCQVDSQVTMMFWYRQQPGQSLTLIATANQGSEATYESGFVIDKFPISRPNLTFSTLTVSNMSPEDSSIYLCSVQSRVSNTEAFFGQGTRLTVV.

This clone appeared a single time. The chain carries TRBV5-4 and TRBJ2-7, with 10 bases that match TRBD2. V trimming: 4 bases; J trimming: 5 bases; junction bases outside the gene matches: 6. CDR1 is SGHNT, CDR2 YYREEE, per germline (reference sequence). The CDR3 sequence is 14 residues long. This chain's CDR3 is CASSQGLAFNEQYF. The DNA of the CDR3 is TGTGCCAGCAGCCAGGGACTAGCGTTCAACGAGCAGTACTTC.

The rearrangement joins TRBV7-2 to TRBJ2-7, with TRBD1 identical over 7 bases. Germline CDR1 reads SGHTA; CDR2 reads FQGNSA. Trimming took 5 bases from V and 0 from J; bases not matched to a gene: 7. The CDR3 consists of 15 residues. CDR3 DNA sequence: TGTGCCAGCAGCAAAGAAAGACAGGGCTCCTACGAGCAGTACTTC. This sequence encodes CASSKERQGSYEQYF.

This rearrangement joins TRBV7-6 to TRBJ2-2; 8 nucleotides line up with TRBD2. The CDR3 contains 16 residues. CDR1 SGHVS and CDR2 FNYEAQ come from the germline V gene. V trimming: 5 bases; J trimming: 0 bases; junction bases outside the gene matches: 5. In DNA, the CDR3 is TGTGCCAGCAGCCAAACTAGCGGCGCGAACACCGGGGAGCTGTTTTTT. It codes for CASSQTSGANTGELFF.

This chain connects TRBV11-2 to TRBJ2-7; D is tentatively TRBD1 or TRBD2 (6 bases each). Germline CDR1 reads SGHAT; CDR2 reads FQNNGV. The CDR3 runs to 16 residues. V was shortened by 4 bases and J by 0 bases, with 16 bases between the two germline ends. The chain's CDR3 is CASSSPGEAASYEQYF. Written as DNA, the CDR3 is TGTGCCAGCAGCTCCCCAGGGGAGGCGGCCTCCTACGAGCAGTACTTC.

The sample holds a few counts of this clone. The chain couples TRBV25-1 to TRBJ1-1, with D perhaps TRBD1 (5 bases). Germline V gene data show CDR1 as MGHDK and CDR2 as SYGVNS. This CDR3 contains 14 residues. V lost 3 bases to trimming and J lost 5 bases, with 13 bases between them. In DNA, the CDR3 is TGTGCCAGCAGTGATGGCAGGGTCTTAACTGAAGCTTTCTTT. This gives the protein CASSDGRVLTEAFF.

The CDR3 DNA is TGTGCCAGCAGCGCCCCCACAGGGGGCCGGGTAGGGGAGCAGTACTTC. This encodes CASSAPTGGRVGEQYF. The gene calls are TRBV5-8 and TRBJ2-7, with 9 bases lining up with TRBD1. The CDR3 sequence is 16 residues long. J was trimmed by 7 bases and V by 4 bases; bases with no gene match: 15. Germline V gives CDR1 SGHTS, CDR2 YDEGEE.

This clone was seen only once. V usage is TRBV6-1 and J usage is TRBJ1-4; 8 nucleotides match TRBD1. The CDR3 consists of 18 residues. Germline loops: CDR1 MNHNS, CDR2 SASEGT. V trimming: 0 bases; J trimming: 10 bases; junction bases outside the gene matches: 16. The CDR3, as DNA: TGTGCCAGCAGTGAAGCAAGGACAGGGAAGGTGTACGGCGGAAAACTGTTTTTT. Its protein is CASSEARTGKVYGGKLFF.

The CDR3 region has the DNA TGCGCCAGCAGCCCGAGGGGGGTCAGGACTGAAGCTTTCTTT. It codes for CASSPRGVRTEAFF. J is TRBJ1-1 and V is TRBV5-1; D possibly corresponds to TRBD1 (6 bases). The CDR3 totals 14 residues. The V end was cut by 4 bases, the J end by 5 bases, with 15 bases between. Germline V gene lookup returns CDR1 SGHRS and CDR2 YFSETQ. Combining the CDR3 with reference TRBV5-1 and TRBJ1-1 gives the whole variable domain KAGVTQTPRYLIKTRGQQVTLSCSPISGHRSVSWYQQTPGQGLQFLFEYFSETQRNKGNFPGRFSGRQFSNSRSEMNVSTLELGDSALYLCASSPRGVRTEAFFGQGTRLTVV.

For this clone: Other DNA sequences within the sample encode an identical CDR3. The chain uses TRBV5-1 and TRBJ1-3; 7 nucleotides align to TRBD1. V dropped 4 bases and J dropped 3; count of bases not matched to a gene: 1. CDR3 length: 13 residues. Looked up from germline, CDR1 is SGHRS and CDR2 is YFSETQ. This CDR3 reads CASSRDSGNTIYF. Written as DNA, the CDR3 is TGCGCCAGCAGCCGGGACAGTGGAAACACCATATATTTT.

This chain uses TRBV2 with TRBJ2-7, with 8 bases aligning to TRBD1. The V gene's germline CDR1 is SNHLY and CDR2 FYNNEI. This CDR3 is built from 13 residues. V shed 8 bases, J shed 3 bases, and the junction held 6 bases outside the gene matches. As DNA, the CDR3 is TGTGCCAGCGGTCAGGGGGCCCACTACGAGCAGTACTTC. The encoded protein is CASGQGAHYEQYF.

This clone was seen only once. The rearrangement joins TRBV5-5 to TRBJ2-3; 7 nucleotides align to TRBD1. This CDR3 comprises 16 residues. The germline gives CDR1 SGHKS, CDR2 YYEKEE (reference sequence). Trimming at V came to 5 bases and at J to 2 bases, leaving 11 bases not matched to a gene. Written as DNA, the CDR3 is TGTGCCAGCAGACTTATGGGACAGCGACCCACAGATACGCAGTATTTT. Its protein product is CASRLMGQRPTDTQYF.

The chain recombines TRBV28 with TRBJ2-7, with D possibly being TRBD1 or TRBD2 (5 bases each). Per the germline V gene, CDR1 is MDHEN and CDR2 is SYDVKM. This CDR3 is built from 15 residues. V lost 10 bases and J 1 base, leaving 20 bases between the germline ends. Here the CDR3 reads CATSLPRGQSYEQYF. CDR3 in DNA: TGTGCCACCTCCCTACCCCGGGGCCAGTCCTACGAGCAGTACTTC.

V gene TRBV28 combines with J gene TRBJ2-7; TRBD2 is a possible D gene (5 bases). The length of the CDR3 is 13 residues. The germline V gene encodes CDR1 MDHEN and CDR2 SYDVKM. V lost 6 bases and J lost 1, with 10 bases in between. CDR3 residues: CASRKPGSYEQYF. The CDR3, as DNA: TGTGCCAGCAGGAAACCGGGGTCCTACGAGCAGTACTTC. Filled out from reference TRBV28 and TRBJ2-7, the complete variable domain reads DVKVTQSSRYLVKRTGEKVFLECVQDMDHENMFWYRQDPGLGLRLIYFSYDVKMKEKGDIPEGYSVSREKKERFSLILESASTNQTSMYLCASRKPGSYEQYFGPGTRLTVT.